Presented here are 6 T cell receptor beta chains from one specimen sequenced in a study of T cell responses to AZD1222 COVID-19 vaccine. Clones were sequenced by immunoSEQ multiplex PCR, and TCRdb holds only the in-frame ones, with some missing. The data contain 150,000 to 200,000 clones, 88% of them singletons. This specimen consisted of peripheral blood, obtained 28 days after the second AZD1222 dose. The receptors here all came from an adult who received the AZD1222 COVID-19 vaccine.

The DNA of the CDR3 is TGTGCCAGCAGCCGAGGACTAGCGGGAGTGGAGGGGGAGACCCAGTACTTC. Translation: CASSRGLAGVEGETQYF. The genes are TRBV5-4 and TRBJ2-5; TRBD2 matches at 13 bases. The CDR3 contains 17 residues. Trimming cost V 4 bases and J 5 bases; bases outside gene matches: 11. Germline loops: CDR1 SGHNT, CDR2 YYREEE (reference sequence).

The chain is built from TRBV30 and TRBJ1-2; 9 bases align to TRBD1. Losses at the gene ends were 0 bases for V and 4 bases for J; bases not matched to a gene: 3. CDR3 length: 14 amino acids. Germline assignment: CDR1 GTSNPN and CDR2 SVGIG (reference sequence). The CDR3, as DNA: TGTGCCTGGAGTGTAAACAGGGGGCCCTATGGCTACACCTTC. It codes for CAWSVNRGPYGYTF. Full variable domain (remainder filled in from reference TRBV30 and TRBJ1-2): SQTIHQWPATLVQPVGSPLSLECTVEGTSNPNLYWYRQAAGRGLQLLFYSVGIGQISSEVPQNLSASRPQDRQFILSSKKLLLSDSGFYLCAWSVNRGPYGYTFGSGTRLTVV.

The CDR3 DNA sequence: TGTGCCAGCAGCTCCCTTATGACTAGCGGGGCGGGCGGGGAGCTGTTTTTT. Its translation is CASSSLMTSGAGGELFF. The chain recombines TRBV13 with TRBJ2-2, with TRBD2 identical over 11 bases. After removal of 4 bases from V and 7 bases from J, the junction contained 11 bases not matched to a gene. Germline CDR1 is PRHDT and CDR2 is FYEKMQ (reference sequence). The CDR3 totals 17 residues.

This chain uses TRBV1 with TRBJ1-2. TRBV1 is shown as a pseudogene. The CDR3 is 13 amino acids. CDR3 in amino acids: CTSKLCGGYGYTF. In nucleotides, the CDR3 is TGCACCAGCAAGCTTTGTGGCGGGTATGGCTACACCTTC.

V is TRBV12-3 or TRBV12-4 and J is TRBJ2-2; D is ambiguous. Trimming stripped 3 bases from V and 10 bases from J, with 12 bases between. This CDR3 has 13 residues. CDR3 sequence reads: CASSFMALAELFF. CDR3 in DNA: TGTGCCAGCAGTTTCATGGCTTTGGCGGAGCTGTTTTTT.

The J gene is TRBJ2-3, the V gene TRBV18; 11 positions agree with TRBD2. With V trimmed by 0 bases and J by 2 bases, 1 base remained unmatched. The CDR3 length is 16 residues. CDR1 KGHSH and CDR2 LQKENI come from the germline V gene. Written as DNA, the CDR3 is TGTGCCAGCTCACCACCGGGACTAGCGGTCACAGATACGCAGTATTTT. This translates into CASSPPGLAVTDTQYF.